One and the same sample provided the 24 T cell receptor beta chains below, sequenced in a study of vaccination and CD4 T cells after COVID-19. Their specific antigens are unknown. Treatment defined: roughly 10-day PBMC culture with coronavirus spike peptide pools or control peptides (ViraFEST assay). Sequence data for DNA of cultured CD4+ T cells were generated by the Oncomine TCR Beta short-read assay. Using its own MiXCR run on the PCR reads, TCRdb lists one record per CDR3 protein. The sample lists more than 15,000 distinct CDR3 sequences; under 45% were seen once. The material sequenced was CD4+ T cells from blood, cultured in vitro, taken before SARS-CoV-2 vaccination. These receptors were collected from a human donor who had recovered from COVID-19.

The gene calls are TRBV15 and TRBJ2-7; no definite D call. Trimming removed 1 base at V and 1 base at J, with 5 bases between. The germline gives CDR1 LNHNV, CDR2 YYDKDF (reference sequence). CDR3 length equals 13 residues. The CDR3 nucleotides are TGTGCCACCAGCAGAGGTGCTTCCTACGAGCAGTACTTC. As protein: CATSRGASYEQYF.

This clonotype was seen more than once but under ten times. V usage is TRBV2 and J usage is TRBJ2-5; D is perhaps TRBD1 or TRBD2 (5 bases each). CDR3 length equals 15 residues. V gave up 10 bases and J gave up 9 bases, with 27 bases separating them. Germline loops: CDR1 SNHLY, CDR2 FYNNEI. In DNA form, the CDR3 reads TGTGCCATCCTTACGGGACCAGCCGGCCCTTCGGCCCAGTACTTC. Its protein product is CAILTGPAGPSAQYF.

The chain links TRBV6-1 to TRBJ1-2; a weak D match, TRBD1 (6 bases). V was pared by 6 bases and J by 7 bases, with 21 bases between. CDR3 length: 15 residues. From germline, CDR1 is MNHNS and CDR2 SASEGT. In DNA form, the CDR3 reads TGTGCCAGCAGCCAAATGAGGGGGGTCCTCGGTGGCTACACCTTC. It translates to CASSQMRGVLGGYTF.

This chain connects TRBV19 to TRBJ2-7; TRBD2 matches at 9 bases. The V segment lost 5 bases and the J segment 5 bases; nucleotides outside the gene matches: 13. CDR1 is LNHDA and CDR2 is SQIVND in the germline V gene (reference sequence). This CDR3 contains 16 residues. The CDR3 coding sequence is TGTGCCAGTAGTTCTGTCGGAGGAATAGCGGGAGACGAGCAGTACTTC. Amino acids: CASSSVGGIAGDEQYF.

This clonotype is classed as medium-sized. The rearrangement uses TRBV19 and TRBJ1-5, with D perhaps matching TRBD1 (5 bases). Between the trimmed V and J ends, which lost 5 bases and 0 bases, there was a span of 14 bases. Germline CDR1 reads LNHDA; CDR2 reads SQIVND (reference sequence). This CDR3 has 16 amino acids. The DNA for the CDR3 is TGTGCCAGTAGTGGGGGGAAGGGTGTTAGCAATCAGCCCCAGCATTTT. The encoded protein is CASSGGKGVSNQPQHF.

This chain uses TRBV27 with TRBJ1-3, with TRBD1 matching 8 bases. V gave up 5 bases and J gave up 3 bases; unmatched junction bases: 6. CDR1 is MNHEY, CDR2 SMNVEV, per germline (reference sequence). CDR3 length equals 15 residues. The CDR3 coding sequence is TGTGCCAGCAGTAAGGACAGGGATATTGGAAACACCATATATTTT. Its translation: CASSKDRDIGNTIYF.

In this sample, this clonotype turned up once. This chain joins TRBV5-4 and TRBJ2-3; 8 positions agree with TRBD2. CDR1 and CDR2 (germline): SGHNT, YYREEE (reference sequence). This CDR3 region has 14 residues. With V trimmed by 9 bases and J by 3 bases, 9 bases remained unmatched. The CDR3 DNA is TGTGCCACCCACCCCAGCGGGAGAACAGATACGCAGTATTTT. Protein: CATHPSGRTDTQYF.

This clonotype was found once. V is TRBV27 and J is TRBJ2-1; either TRBD1 or TRBD2 may fit D (5 bases each). This CDR3 is 16 amino acids long. Germline lookup yields CDR1 MNHEY and CDR2 SMNVEV (reference sequence). V shed 3 bases and J shed 0 bases, with 12 bases lying between them. As DNA, the CDR3 is TGTGCCAGCAGTTTCTCCGGGGCGGGCTCCTACAATGAGCAGTTCTTC. It codes for CASSFSGAGSYNEQFF.

This clonotype appeared a few times. The V call is TRBV6-2 or TRBV6-3, the J call TRBJ2-7, with D tentatively TRBD1 or TRBD2 (5 bases each). Trimming took 5 bases from V and 0 from J, leaving 14 bases between them. The germline V gene has CDR1 MNHEY and CDR2 SVGEGT. This CDR3 comprises 15 residues. CDR3 bases: TGTGCCAGCAGTCCCCTGGGGGAGAGCTCCTACGAGCAGTACTTC. Amino acids: CASSPLGESSYEQYF.

The chain recombines TRBV20-1 with TRBJ2-1, with 10 bases matching TRBD2. This CDR3 is built from 12 residues. V gave up 5 bases and J gave up 7 bases; unmatched junction bases: 2. Germline V gene lookup returns CDR1 DFQATT and CDR2 SNEGSKA (reference sequence). CDR3 protein: CSALTSGNEQFF. The CDR3 DNA reads as TGCAGTGCTCTGACTAGCGGGAATGAGCAGTTCTTC.

The CDR3 nucleotides are TGTGCCAGCAGGCCTGACACATGGGGCACTGAAGCTTTCTTT. Amino acid sequence: CASRPDTWGTEAFF. The rearrangement uses TRBV6-1 and TRBJ1-1, with no clear D. V lost 6 bases and J lost 4, with 15 bases in between. Germline V gives CDR1 MNHNS, CDR2 SASEGT. The CDR3 extends over 14 amino acids.

V and J are TRBV7-2 and TRBJ1-5, with no clear D. V lost 0 bases, J lost 7 bases, and 10 bases lay in between. Looked up from germline, CDR1 is SGHTA and CDR2 is FQGNSA. This CDR3 is 14 amino acids long. The DNA for the CDR3 is TGTGCCAGCAGCTTAGCGGTCTGGGTCCAGCCCCAGCATTTT. It is translated as CASSLAVWVQPQHF. The entire variable domain, with the rest obtained from reference TRBV7-2 and TRBJ1-5, is as follows: GAGVSQSPSNKVTEKGKDVELRCDPISGHTALYWYRQSLGQGLEFLIYFQGNSAPDKSGLPSDRFSAERTGGSVSTLTIQRTQQEDSAVYLCASSLAVWVQPQHFGDGTRLSIL.

This clonotype was observed a handful of times. The V and J genes are TRBV11-1 and TRBJ1-1, with 7 bases fitting TRBD1. The germline V gene has CDR1 SGHAT and CDR2 FQDESV (reference sequence). CDR3 length: 15 amino acids. Trimming removed 4 bases from V and 0 bases from J; junction bases left unmatched: 5. CDR3 amino acids: CASSSLTGVNTEAFF. The CDR3, as DNA: TGTGCCAGCAGCTCGCTTACAGGGGTGAACACTGAAGCTTTCTTT.

The chain has TRBV7-2 and TRBJ2-2, with 10 bases fitting TRBD2. CDR1 is SGHTA and CDR2 is FQGNSA in the germline V gene. The J segment lost 5 bases and the V segment lost 2 bases, leaving 11 bases of the junction unmatched. This CDR3 comprises 18 residues. The CDR3, as DNA: TGTGCCAGCAGCTTAAACCCGCTAGCGGGAGTTCCTACCGGGGAGCTGTTTTTT. This codes for CASSLNPLAGVPTGELFF. Full variable domain (rest looked up from reference TRBV7-2 and TRBJ2-2): GAGVSQSPSNKVTEKGKDVELRCDPISGHTALYWYRQSLGQGLEFLIYFQGNSAPDKSGLPSDRFSAERTGGSVSTLTIQRTQQEDSAVYLCASSLNPLAGVPTGELFFGEGSRLTVL.

The table lists this clonotype with a few counts. The chain carries TRBV20-1 and TRBJ1-3, with unresolved D. This CDR3 is built from 14 residues. Trimming shortened V by 0 bases and J by 4 bases, and 10 bases separated the two germline ends. Germline V gene lookup returns CDR1 DFQATT and CDR2 SNEGSKA (reference sequence). CDR3 bases: TGCAGTGCTAGAGACCAGGATCGAGGAAACACCATATATTTT. Translated, it gives CSARDQDRGNTIYF.

In its sample, this clonotype was seen a few times. The chain employs TRBV20-1 and TRBJ1-5; 7 bases are a match to TRBD1. V lost 0 bases to trimming and J lost 5 bases; unmatched junction nucleotides: 7. The V gene's germline CDR1 is DFQATT and CDR2 SNEGSKA (reference sequence). This CDR3 comprises 15 residues. CDR3 nucleotides: TGCAGTGCTAGAGATGAAGCAGGGGGGTATCAGCCCCAGCATTTT. It yields the protein CSARDEAGGYQPQHF.

The chain combines TRBV20-1 with TRBJ2-7; 12 positions match TRBD1. V shed 4 bases and J 2 bases; nucleotides not matched to a gene: 3. The CDR3 is 14 residues long. From germline, CDR1 is DFQATT and CDR2 SNEGSKA (reference sequence). This chain's CDR3 is CSATGTGGTYEQYF. The CDR3, as DNA: TGCAGTGCTACCGGGACAGGGGGCACCTACGAGCAGTACTTC.

This clonotype came up a few times. The chain is built from TRBV4-3 and TRBJ1-6; D remains ambiguous. From germline, CDR1 is LGHNA and CDR2 YSLEER. CDR3 length equals 15 residues. Trimming cost V 1 base and J 5 bases, with 9 bases left between them. This CDR3 reads CASSQAGNDNSPLHF. The CDR3 region has the DNA TGCGCCAGCAGCCAAGCCGGGAACGATAATTCACCCCTCCACTTT.

This clonotype appeared a few times. The rearrangement uses TRBV6-1 and TRBJ1-5, with TRBD1 matching 7 bases. This CDR3 comprises 16 residues. Germline lookup yields CDR1 MNHNS and CDR2 SASEGT. The trim removed 9 bases at V and 2 bases at J, leaving 13 bases unmatched. The CDR3 region is CASLRGRGNGNQPQHF. DNA for the CDR3: TGTGCCAGTTTACGGGGCAGGGGGAATGGCAATCAGCCCCAGCATTTT.

The chain joins TRBV27 to TRBJ2-1; 7 nucleotides match TRBD2. CDR1 is MNHEY and CDR2 is SMNVEV in the germline V gene (reference sequence). The CDR3 has 18 amino acids. The V segment lost 6 bases and the J segment 5 bases; nucleotides outside the gene matches: 19. CDR3: CASSRGRALQPTDNEQFF. Written as DNA, the CDR3 is TGTGCCAGCAGCCGGGGGAGGGCTCTTCAGCCGACGGACAATGAGCAGTTCTTC.

The chain recombines TRBV24-1 with TRBJ2-2; D might be TRBD1 or TRBD2, each matching 5 bases. The V gene lost 2 bases and the J gene lost 7 bases, with 7 bases spanning the gap. The CDR3 contains 13 residues. Germline CDR1 KGHDR, CDR2 SFDVKD. The CDR3 loop is CATSDWGYGELFF. CDR3 nucleotide sequence: TGTGCCACCAGTGATTGGGGGTACGGGGAGCTGTTTTTT.

The chain combines TRBV7-9 with TRBJ2-3; 10 positions match TRBD2. The CDR3 extends over 16 amino acids. Germline V CDR1 and CDR2: SEHNR, FQNEAQ (reference sequence). V dropped 6 bases and J dropped 1; count of bases not matched to a gene: 7. CDR3 sequence reads: CASSRQAGGGTDTQYF. CDR3 nucleotide sequence: TGTGCCAGCAGTCGACAAGCGGGGGGGGGCACAGATACGCAGTATTTT.

This clonotype was counted a few times. This chain uses TRBV6-4 with TRBJ1-2; 9 nucleotides agree with TRBD1. The CDR3 has 14 residues. The V gene's germline CDR1 is MRHNA and CDR2 SNTAGT. V was clipped by 6 bases and J by 5 bases; unmatched bases: 7. CDR3 protein: CASSQDRGSYGYTF. CDR3 in DNA: TGTGCCAGCAGCCAGGACAGGGGATCGTATGGCTACACCTTC.

This clonotype came up a few times. The chain joins TRBV27 to TRBJ2-7, with no clear D. V was cut by 5 bases and J by 4 bases, with 9 bases left in between. The CDR3 runs to 12 residues. Germline lookup yields CDR1 MNHEY and CDR2 SMNVEV (reference sequence). CDR3: CASSRMGYEQYF. Here the CDR3 DNA reads TGTGCCAGCAGTCGTATGGGGTACGAGCAGTACTTC.